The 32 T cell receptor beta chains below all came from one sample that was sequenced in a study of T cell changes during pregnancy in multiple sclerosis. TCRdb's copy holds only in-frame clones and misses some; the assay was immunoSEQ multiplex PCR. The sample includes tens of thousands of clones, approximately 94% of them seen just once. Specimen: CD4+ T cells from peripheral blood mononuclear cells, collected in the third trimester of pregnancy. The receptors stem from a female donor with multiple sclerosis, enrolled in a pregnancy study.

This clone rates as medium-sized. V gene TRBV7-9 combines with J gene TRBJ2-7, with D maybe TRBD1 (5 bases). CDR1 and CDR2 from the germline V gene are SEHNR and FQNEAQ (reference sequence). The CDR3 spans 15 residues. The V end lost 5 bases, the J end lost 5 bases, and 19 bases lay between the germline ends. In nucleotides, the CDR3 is TGTGCCAGCAGCCGCGGACAAGGAATGTTTCACGAGCAGTACTTC. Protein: CASSRGQGMFHEQYF. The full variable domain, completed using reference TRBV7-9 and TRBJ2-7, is DTGVSQNPRHKITKRGQNVTFRCDPISEHNRLYWYRQTLGQGPEFLTYFQNEAQLEKSRLLSDRFSAERPKGSFSTLEIQRTEQGDSAMYLCASSRGQGMFHEQYFGPGTRLTVT.

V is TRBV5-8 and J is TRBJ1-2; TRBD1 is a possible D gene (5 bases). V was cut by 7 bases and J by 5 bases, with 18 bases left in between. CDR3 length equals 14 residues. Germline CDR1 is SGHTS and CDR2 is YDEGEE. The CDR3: CASVQGLPVYGYTF. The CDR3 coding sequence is TGTGCCAGCGTGCAGGGACTACCGGTTTATGGCTACACCTTC. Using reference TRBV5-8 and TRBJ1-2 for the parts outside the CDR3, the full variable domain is EAGVTQSPTHLIKTRGQQATLRCSPISGHTSVYWYQQALGLGLQFLLWYDEGEERNRGNFPPRFSGRQFPNYSSELNVNALELEDSALYLCASVQGLPVYGYTFGSGTRLTVV.

The CDR3 DNA sequence: TGTGCCAGCAGCTTGGGTCGGACAACTGGGGCCAACGTCCTGACTTTC. Translation: CASSLGRTTGANVLTF. The rearrangement links TRBV5-4 to TRBJ2-6; perhaps TRBD1 as D (5 bases). The CDR3 spans 16 residues. Per germline, CDR1 SGHNT and CDR2 YYREEE (reference sequence). V dropped 0 bases and J dropped 2 bases, with 9 bases sitting between them.

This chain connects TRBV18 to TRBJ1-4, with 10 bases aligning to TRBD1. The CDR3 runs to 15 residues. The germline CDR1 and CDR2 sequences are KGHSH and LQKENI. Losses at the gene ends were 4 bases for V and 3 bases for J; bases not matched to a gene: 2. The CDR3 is CASSLGQGANEKLFF. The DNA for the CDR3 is TGTGCCAGCTCACTCGGACAGGGGGCTAATGAAAAACTGTTTTTT.

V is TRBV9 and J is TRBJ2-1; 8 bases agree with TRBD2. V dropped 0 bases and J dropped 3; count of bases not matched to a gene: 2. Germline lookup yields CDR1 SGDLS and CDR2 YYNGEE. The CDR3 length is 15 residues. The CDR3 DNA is TGTGCCAGCAGCGTAGGGGGACTAGGCTACAATGAGCAGTTCTTC. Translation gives CASSVGGLGYNEQFF.

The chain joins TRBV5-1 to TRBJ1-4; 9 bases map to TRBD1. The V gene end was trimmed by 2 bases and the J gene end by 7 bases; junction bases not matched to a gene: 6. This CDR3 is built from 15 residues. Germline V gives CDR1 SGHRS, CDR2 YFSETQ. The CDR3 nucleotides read TGCGCCAGCAGCTTACAGGGGGCCGGGGGTGAAAAACTGTTTTTT. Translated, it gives CASSLQGAGGEKLFF.

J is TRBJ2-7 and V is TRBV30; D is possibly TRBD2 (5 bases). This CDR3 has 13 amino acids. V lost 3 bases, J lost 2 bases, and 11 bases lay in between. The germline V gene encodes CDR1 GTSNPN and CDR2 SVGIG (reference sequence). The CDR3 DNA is TGTGCCTGGAGACTCCCCGGGGCCTACGAGCAGTACTTC. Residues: CAWRLPGAYEQYF.

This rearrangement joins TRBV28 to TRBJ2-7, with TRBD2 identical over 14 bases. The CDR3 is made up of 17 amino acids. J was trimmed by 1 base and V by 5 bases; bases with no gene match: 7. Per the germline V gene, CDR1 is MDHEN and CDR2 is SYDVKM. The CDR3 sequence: CASSPLGLAGGSYEQYF. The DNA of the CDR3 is TGTGCCAGCAGTCCCCTAGGACTAGCGGGAGGATCCTACGAGCAGTACTTC.

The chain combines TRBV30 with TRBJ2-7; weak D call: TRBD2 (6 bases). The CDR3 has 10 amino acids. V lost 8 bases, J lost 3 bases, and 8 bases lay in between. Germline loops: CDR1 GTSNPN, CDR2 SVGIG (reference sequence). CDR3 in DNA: TGTGCCGGAGGGGACTACGAGCAGTACTTC. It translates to CAGGDYEQYF.

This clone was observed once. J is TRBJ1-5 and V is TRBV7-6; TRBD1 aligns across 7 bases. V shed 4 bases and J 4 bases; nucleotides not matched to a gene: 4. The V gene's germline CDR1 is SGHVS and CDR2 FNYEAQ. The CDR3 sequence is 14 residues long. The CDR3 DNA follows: TGTGCCAGCAGCTCGACAGGGCGTAATCAGCCCCAGCATTTT. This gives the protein CASSSTGRNQPQHF.

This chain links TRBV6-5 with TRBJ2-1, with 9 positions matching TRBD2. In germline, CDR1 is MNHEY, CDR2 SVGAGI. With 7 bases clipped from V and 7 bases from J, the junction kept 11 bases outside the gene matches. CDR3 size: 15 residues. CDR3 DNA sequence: TGTGCCAGCACCCGACTAGCGGAGAATTTTAATGAGCAGTTCTTC. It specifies CASTRLAENFNEQFF.

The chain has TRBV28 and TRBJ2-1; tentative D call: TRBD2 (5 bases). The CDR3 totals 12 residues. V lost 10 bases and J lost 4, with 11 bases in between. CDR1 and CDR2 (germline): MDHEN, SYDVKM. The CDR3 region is CATRGLYNEQFF. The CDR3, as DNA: TGTGCCACCCGAGGGCTGTACAATGAGCAGTTCTTC.

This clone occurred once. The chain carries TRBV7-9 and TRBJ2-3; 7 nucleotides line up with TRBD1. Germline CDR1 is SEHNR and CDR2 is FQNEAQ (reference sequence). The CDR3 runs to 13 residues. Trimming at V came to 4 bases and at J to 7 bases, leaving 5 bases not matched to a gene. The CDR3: CASSSETGHTQYF. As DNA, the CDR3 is TGTGCCAGCAGCTCCGAGACAGGGCATACGCAGTATTTT.

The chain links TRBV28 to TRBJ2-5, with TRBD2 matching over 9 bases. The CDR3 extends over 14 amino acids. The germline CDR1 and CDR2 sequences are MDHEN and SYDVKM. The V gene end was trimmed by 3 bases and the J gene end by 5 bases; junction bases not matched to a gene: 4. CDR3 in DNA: TGTGCCAGCAGTTTTAGCGGGAGAGGGGAGACCCAGTACTTC. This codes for CASSFSGRGETQYF.

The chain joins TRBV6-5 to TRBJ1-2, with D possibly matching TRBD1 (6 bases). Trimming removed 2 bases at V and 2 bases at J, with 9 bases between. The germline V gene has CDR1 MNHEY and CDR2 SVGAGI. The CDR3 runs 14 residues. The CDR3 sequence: CASSYGQRNYGYTF. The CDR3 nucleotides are TGTGCCAGCAGTTACGGACAGAGAAACTATGGCTACACCTTC.

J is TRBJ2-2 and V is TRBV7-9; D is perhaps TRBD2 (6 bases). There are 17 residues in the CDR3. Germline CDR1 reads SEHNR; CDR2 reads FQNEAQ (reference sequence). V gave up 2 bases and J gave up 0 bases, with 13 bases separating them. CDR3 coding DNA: TGTGCCAGCAGCTTAAAGTCCGGGGGAGCGAACACCGGGGAGCTGTTTTTT. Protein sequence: CASSLKSGGANTGELFF.

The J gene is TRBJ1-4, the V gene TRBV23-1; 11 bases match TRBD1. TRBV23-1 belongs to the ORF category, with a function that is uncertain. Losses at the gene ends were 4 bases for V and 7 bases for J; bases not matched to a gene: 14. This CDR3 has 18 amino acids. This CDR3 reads CASSPPEDRGRQSEKLFF. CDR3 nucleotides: TGCGCCAGCAGTCCTCCGGAGGACAGGGGGCGCCAATCTGAAAAACTGTTTTTT.

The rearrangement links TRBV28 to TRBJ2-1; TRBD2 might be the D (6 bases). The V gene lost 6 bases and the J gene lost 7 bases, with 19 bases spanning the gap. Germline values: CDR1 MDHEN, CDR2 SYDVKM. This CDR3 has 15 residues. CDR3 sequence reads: CASSPLALWVNEQFF. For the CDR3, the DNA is TGTGCCAGCAGCCCTCTAGCGTTGTGGGTGAATGAGCAGTTCTTC.

The CDR3 is CASSQDLRGHSPLHF. DNA of the CDR3: TGCGCCAGCAGCCAAGATCTAAGGGGGCACTCACCCCTCCACTTT. V and J are TRBV4-3 and TRBJ1-6; 7 positions match TRBD1. Unmatched junction bases numbered 6, after V lost 0 bases and J lost 10 bases. Germline values: CDR1 LGHNA, CDR2 YSLEER. CDR3 length: 15 residues.

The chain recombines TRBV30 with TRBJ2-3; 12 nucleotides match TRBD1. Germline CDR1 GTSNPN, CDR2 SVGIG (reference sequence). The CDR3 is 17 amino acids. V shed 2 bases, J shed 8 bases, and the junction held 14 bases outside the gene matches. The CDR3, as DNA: TGTGCCTGGAGTCTCCTCGGGGACAGGGGGCGCCGGGGTACGCAGTATTTT. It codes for CAWSLLGDRGRRGTQYF. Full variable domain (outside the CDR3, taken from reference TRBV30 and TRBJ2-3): SQTIHQWPATLVQPVGSPLSLECTVEGTSNPNLYWYRQAAGRGLQLLFYSVGIGQISSEVPQNLSASRPQDRQFILSSKKLLLSDSGFYLCAWSLLGDRGRRGTQYFGPGTRLTVL.

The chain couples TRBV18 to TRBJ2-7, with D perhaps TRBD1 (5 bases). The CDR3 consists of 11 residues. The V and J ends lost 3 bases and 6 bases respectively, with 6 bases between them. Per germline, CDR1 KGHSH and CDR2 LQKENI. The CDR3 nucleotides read TGTGCCAGCTCACCCCAGGGCGAGCAGTACTTC. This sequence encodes CASSPQGEQYF.

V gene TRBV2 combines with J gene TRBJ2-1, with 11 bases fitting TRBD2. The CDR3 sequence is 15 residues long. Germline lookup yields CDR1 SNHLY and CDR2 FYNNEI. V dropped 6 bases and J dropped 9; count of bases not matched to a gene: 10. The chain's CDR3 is CASRATTSGMGEQFF. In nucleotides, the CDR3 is TGTGCCAGCAGGGCTACGACTAGCGGGATGGGTGAGCAGTTCTTC.

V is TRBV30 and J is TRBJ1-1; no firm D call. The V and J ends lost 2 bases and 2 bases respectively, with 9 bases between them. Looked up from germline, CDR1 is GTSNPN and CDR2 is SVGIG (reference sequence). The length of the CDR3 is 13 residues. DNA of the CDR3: TGTGCCTGGAGTTCGGGGATTAACACTGAAGCTTTCTTT. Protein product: CAWSSGINTEAFF.

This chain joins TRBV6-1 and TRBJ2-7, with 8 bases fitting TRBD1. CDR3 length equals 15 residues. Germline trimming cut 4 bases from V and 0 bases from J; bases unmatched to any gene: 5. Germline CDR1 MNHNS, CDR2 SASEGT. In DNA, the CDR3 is TGTGCCAGCAGTGGCCGGGACAGGAGCTCCTACGAGCAGTACTTC. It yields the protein CASSGRDRSSYEQYF.

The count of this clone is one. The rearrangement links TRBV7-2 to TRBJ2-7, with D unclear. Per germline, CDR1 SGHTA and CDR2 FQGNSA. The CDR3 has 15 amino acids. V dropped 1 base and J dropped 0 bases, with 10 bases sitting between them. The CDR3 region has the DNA TGTGCCAGCAGCTTAGGTTCTAGTAGCTCCTACGAGCAGTACTTC. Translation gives CASSLGSSSSYEQYF.

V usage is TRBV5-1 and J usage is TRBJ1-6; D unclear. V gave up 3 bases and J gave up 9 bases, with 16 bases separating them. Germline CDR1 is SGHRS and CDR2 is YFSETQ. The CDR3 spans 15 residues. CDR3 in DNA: TGCGCCAGCAGCTATAGGACGGGTGCGGGTTCACCCCTCCACTTT. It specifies CASSYRTGAGSPLHF.

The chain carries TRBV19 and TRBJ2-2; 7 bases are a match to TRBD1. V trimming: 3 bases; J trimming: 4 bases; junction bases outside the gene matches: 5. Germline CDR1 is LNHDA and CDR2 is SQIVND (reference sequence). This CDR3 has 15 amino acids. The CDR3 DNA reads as TGTGCCAGTAGTATCCCCCGACAGGGCACCGGGGAGCTGTTTTTT. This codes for CASSIPRQGTGELFF.

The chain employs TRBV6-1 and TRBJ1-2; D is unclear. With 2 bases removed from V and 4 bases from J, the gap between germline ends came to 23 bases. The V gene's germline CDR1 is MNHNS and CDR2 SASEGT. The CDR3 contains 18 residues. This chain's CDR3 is CASSENPPGRGYSYGYTF. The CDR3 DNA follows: TGTGCCAGCAGTGAAAACCCCCCTGGGAGAGGTTATAGCTATGGCTACACCTTC.

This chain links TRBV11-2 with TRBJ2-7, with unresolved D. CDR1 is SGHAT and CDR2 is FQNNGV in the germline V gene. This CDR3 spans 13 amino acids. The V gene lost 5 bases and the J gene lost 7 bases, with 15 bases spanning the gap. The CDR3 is CASSVKTDGEQYF. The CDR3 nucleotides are TGTGCCAGCAGCGTAAAGACCGACGGGGAGCAGTACTTC. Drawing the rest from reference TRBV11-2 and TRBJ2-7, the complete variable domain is EAGVAQSPRYKIIEKRQSVAFWCNPISGHATLYWYQQILGQGPKLLIQFQNNGVVDDSQLPKDRFSAERLKGVDSTLKIQPAKLEDSAVYLCASSVKTDGEQYFGPGTRLTVT.

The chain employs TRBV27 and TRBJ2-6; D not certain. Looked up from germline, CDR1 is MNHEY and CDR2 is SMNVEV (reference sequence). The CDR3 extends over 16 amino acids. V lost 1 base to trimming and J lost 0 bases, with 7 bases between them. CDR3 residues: CASSLYPFSGANVLTF. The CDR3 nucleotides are TGTGCCAGCAGTTTATATCCCTTCTCTGGGGCCAACGTCCTGACTTTC.

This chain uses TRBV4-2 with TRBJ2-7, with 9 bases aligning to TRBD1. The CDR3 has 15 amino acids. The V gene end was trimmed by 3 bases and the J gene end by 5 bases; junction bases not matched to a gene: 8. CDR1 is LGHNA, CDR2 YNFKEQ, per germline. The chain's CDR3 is CASSQAGTGWNEQYF. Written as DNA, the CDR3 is TGTGCCAGCAGCCAGGCCGGGACAGGGTGGAACGAGCAGTACTTC.

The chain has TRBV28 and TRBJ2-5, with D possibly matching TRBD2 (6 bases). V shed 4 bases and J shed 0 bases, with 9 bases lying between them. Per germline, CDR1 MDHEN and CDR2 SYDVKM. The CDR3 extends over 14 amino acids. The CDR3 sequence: CASSSGTHQETQYF. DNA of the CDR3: TGTGCCAGCAGTTCCGGGACTCACCAAGAGACCCAGTACTTC.